One and the same sample provided the 18 T cell receptor beta chains below, sequenced in a study of CD8+CD57+ T cells in acquired aplastic anemia (dated by TCRdb to the late 2010s). Sequencer: Illumina HiSeq 2000. Genomic DNA served as template for TCR beta VDJ combination and CDR3 sequence profiling. The public reads were reprocessed in TCRdb via fastp at Q25 and MiXCR, keeping in-frame beta chains. Rows with a matching CDR3 protein are joined into one entry that keeps the most common DNA and genes. This sample comprises fewer than 85,000 distinct CDR3 sequences, just over 70% of them detected only once. Approximately 81% of the sample is held by the ten biggest clonotypes. The patients picked for sequencing were ones in whom flow cytometry had shown an expansion of CD8+CD57+ cells. Sequencing was carried out using sorted CD4+, CD8+, or CD8+CD57+ T cells (not recorded which) from PBMCs. The source of these receptors is a human donor with aplastic anemia.

In nucleotides, the CDR3 is TGCAGTGCTAGAGATCCGCAAGGTAACTACGAGCAGTACTTC. Translated: CSARDPQGNYEQYF. V is TRBV20-1 and J is TRBJ2-7; D gene unclear. The V gene lost 0 bases and the J gene lost 3 bases, with 12 bases spanning the gap. CDR3 length equals 14 residues. The germline CDR1 and CDR2 sequences are DFQATT and SNEGSKA (reference sequence).

The gene calls are TRBV7-6 and TRBJ2-1; perhaps TRBD2 as D (7 bases). The end of the DNA is better explained by TRBJ2-5, so the J call may be wrong. The CDR3 extends over 16 amino acids. CDR1 is SGHVS, CDR2 FNYEAQ, per germline. For the CDR3, the DNA is TGTGCCAGCACGCTAGTGGGGGGGCGAGCGCAAGAGACCCAGTACTTC. Protein: CASTLVGGRAQETQYF.

This chain's CDR3 is CASSLIFTDTQYF. As DNA, the CDR3 is TGTGCCAGCAGCTTAATCTTCACAGATACGCAGTATTTT. The chain employs TRBV7-3 and TRBJ2-3, with D uncertain. The CDR3 runs to 13 residues. V lost 1 base and J 2 bases, leaving 4 bases between the germline ends. Germline V gene data show CDR1 as SGHTA and CDR2 as FQGTGA. Drawing the rest from reference TRBV7-3 and TRBJ2-3, the complete variable domain is GAGVSQTPSNKVTEKGKYVELRCDPISGHTALYWYRQSLGQGPEFLIYFQGTGAADDSGLPNDRFFAVRPEGSVSTLKIQRTERGDSAVYLCASSLIFTDTQYFGPGTRLTVL.

In its sample, this clonotype was seen once. The chain has TRBV24-1 and TRBJ1-5; weak D call: TRBD1 (5 bases). CDR1 and CDR2 (germline): KGHDR, SFDVKD. V dropped 4 bases and J dropped 6 bases, with 9 bases sitting between them. This CDR3 comprises 13 residues. The CDR3 sequence is CATSDGAGQPQHF. The CDR3 coding sequence is TGTGCCACCAGTGACGGGGCGGGTCAGCCCCAGCATTTT.

The chain recombines TRBV7-9 with TRBJ2-7; D is tentatively TRBD1 or TRBD2 (6 bases each). Germline CDR1 and CDR2: SEHNR and FQNEAQ (reference sequence). V was pared by 5 bases and J by 5 bases, with 16 bases between. The CDR3 is 14 residues long. The CDR3 sequence is CASSPIGGTHEQYF. CDR3 sequence (DNA): TGTGCCAGCAGCCCGATCGGGGGCACCCACGAGCAGTACTTC.

The chain links TRBV10-3 to TRBJ1-6; D possibly corresponds to TRBD1 (5 bases). CDR1 and CDR2 (germline): ENHRY, SYGVKD. V was shortened by 4 bases and J by 6 bases, with 7 bases between the two germline ends. CDR3 length: 13 residues. The CDR3: CAISAQGNSPLHF. The CDR3 coding sequence is TGTGCCATCAGTGCGCAGGGTAATTCACCCCTCCACTTT.

The chain uses TRBV7-9 and TRBJ2-1, with TRBD2 as a possible D gene (5 bases). The CDR3 length is 12 residues. The germline V gene has CDR1 SEHNR and CDR2 FQNEAQ (reference sequence). The CDR3 DNA follows: TGTGCGTTAGAAGCGGCCTACAATGAGCAGTTCTTC. Residues: CALEAAYNEQFF.

J is TRBJ1-2 and V is TRBV11-1; TRBD1 matches 7 bases. The CDR3 has 16 residues. After removal of 4 bases from V and 4 bases from J, the junction contained 12 bases not matched to a gene. Germline V lookup: CDR1 SGHAT, CDR2 FQDESV (reference sequence). CDR3 DNA: TGTGCCAGCAGCTACTTAACACCGGGACAGCTCTATGGCTACACCTTC. It specifies CASSYLTPGQLYGYTF.

The rearrangement joins TRBV5-1 to TRBJ2-5; 7 nucleotides agree with TRBD1. The germline V gene has CDR1 SGHRS and CDR2 YFSETQ. CDR3 length: 14 amino acids. V shed 3 bases, J shed 1 base, and the junction held 3 bases outside the gene matches. DNA for the CDR3: TGCGCCAGCAGCTCGGACAGGCCCCAAGAGACCCAGTACTTC. Translated: CASSSDRPQETQYF. The full variable domain, completed using reference TRBV5-1 and TRBJ2-5, is KAGVTQTPRYLIKTRGQQVTLSCSPISGHRSVSWYQQTPGQGLQFLFEYFSETQRNKGNFPGRFSGRQFSNSRSEMNVSTLELGDSALYLCASSSDRPQETQYFGPGTRLLVL.

V usage is TRBV19 and J usage is TRBJ1-2; D is unclear. V lost 5 bases to trimming and J lost 5 bases, with 15 bases between them. The CDR3 totals 14 residues. Germline lookup yields CDR1 LNHDA and CDR2 SQIVND (reference sequence). CDR3 in amino acids: CASSHSGAAYGYTF. The CDR3 DNA reads as TGTGCCAGTAGTCACTCGGGTGCCGCATATGGCTACACCTTC. The whole variable domain, filled in from reference TRBV19 and TRBJ1-2, reads DGGITQSPKYLFRKEGQNVTLSCEQNLNHDAMYWYRQDPGQGLRLIYYSQIVNDFQKGDIAEGYSVSREKKESFPLTVTSAQKNPTAFYLCASSHSGAAYGYTFGSGTRLTVV.

The chain combines TRBV6-2 or TRBV6-3 with TRBJ2-3, with D possibly being TRBD1 (5 bases). V lost 2 bases to trimming and J lost 0 bases, with 12 bases between them. This CDR3 spans 16 amino acids. CDR1 is MNHEY and CDR2 is SVGEGT in the germline V gene. The CDR3 DNA follows: TGTGCCAGCAGTTACACGACAGACACTAGCACAGATACGCAGTATTTT. Its protein product is CASSYTTDTSTDTQYF.

The count of this clonotype is one. The chain joins TRBV28 to TRBJ1-5, with TRBD1 as a possible D gene (6 bases). The germline V gene has CDR1 MDHEN and CDR2 SYDVKM. The CDR3 is made up of 15 amino acids. The V end lost 4 bases, the J end lost 1 base, and 11 bases lay between the germline ends. CDR3 protein: CASSSTGSSNQPQHF. CDR3 in DNA: TGTGCCAGCAGTTCAACAGGGTCCAGCAATCAGCCCCAGCATTTT.

This clonotype was seen only a few times. V usage is TRBV20-1 and J usage is TRBJ1-1, with 8 bases lining up with TRBD1. Germline CDR1 is DFQATT and CDR2 is SNEGSKA (reference sequence). This CDR3 is 13 amino acids long. J gave up 5 bases and V 6 bases, and 8 bases lay outside the gene matches. In nucleotides, the CDR3 is TGCAGTGCCCCGAGGACAGGGAAGACTGAAGCTTTCTTT. Its translation is CSAPRTGKTEAFF.

This clonotype occurred a few times. V gene TRBV6-2 or TRBV6-3 combines with J gene TRBJ2-7; a possible D gene is TRBD2 (6 bases). Germline V gene lookup returns CDR1 MNHEY and CDR2 SVGEGT. Trimming pared 2 bases from V and 0 bases from J, leaving 8 bases between. This CDR3 region has 14 residues. CDR3 in amino acids: CASSYREDSYEQYF. The CDR3 DNA reads TGTGCCAGCAGTTACAGGGAGGACTCCTACGAGCAGTACTTC.

The rearrangement joins TRBV5-1 to TRBJ2-7; maybe TRBD1 (5 bases). This CDR3 has 13 residues. The germline V gene encodes CDR1 SGHRS and CDR2 YFSETQ. V lost 0 bases and J lost 6, with 10 bases in between. CDR3 nucleotides: TGCGCCAGCAGCTTGGTGGCAGGGCTCGAGCAGTACTTC. Protein: CASSLVAGLEQYF.

The rearrangement joins TRBV5-4 to TRBJ2-7; the D is unclear. Trimming pared 4 bases from V and 1 base from J, leaving 12 bases between. The CDR3 has 14 amino acids. The germline V gene encodes CDR1 SGHNT and CDR2 YYREEE (reference sequence). Here the CDR3 reads CASSLVGQSYEQYF. For the CDR3, the DNA is TGTGCCAGCAGCCTCGTAGGCCAGTCCTACGAGCAGTACTTC. Complete variable domain (other parts from reference TRBV5-4 and TRBJ2-7): ETGVTQSPTHLIKTRGQQVTLRCSSQSGHNTVSWYQQALGQGPQFIFQYYREEENGRGNFPPRFSGLQFPNYSSELNVNALELDDSALYLCASSLVGQSYEQYFGPGTRLTVT.

The rearrangement links TRBV10-3 to TRBJ2-7, with D tentatively TRBD2 (5 bases). Trimming took off 1 base at V and 3 bases at J, with 13 bases between the two ends. Germline CDR1 ENHRY, CDR2 SYGVKD. This CDR3 is built from 15 residues. CDR3 sequence: CAISELKEGYYEQYF. CDR3 DNA sequence: TGTGCCATCAGTGAGTTGAAAGAGGGTTACTACGAGCAGTACTTC.

CDR3 sequence: CASSITENQPQHF. CDR3 DNA sequence: TGTGCCAGTAGTATAACAGAAAATCAGCCCCAGCATTTT. V usage is TRBV19 and J usage is TRBJ1-5; D is ambiguous. The V end lost 2 bases, the J end lost 4 bases, and 6 bases lay between the germline ends. The CDR3 spans 13 residues. In germline, CDR1 is LNHDA, CDR2 SQIVND (reference sequence).